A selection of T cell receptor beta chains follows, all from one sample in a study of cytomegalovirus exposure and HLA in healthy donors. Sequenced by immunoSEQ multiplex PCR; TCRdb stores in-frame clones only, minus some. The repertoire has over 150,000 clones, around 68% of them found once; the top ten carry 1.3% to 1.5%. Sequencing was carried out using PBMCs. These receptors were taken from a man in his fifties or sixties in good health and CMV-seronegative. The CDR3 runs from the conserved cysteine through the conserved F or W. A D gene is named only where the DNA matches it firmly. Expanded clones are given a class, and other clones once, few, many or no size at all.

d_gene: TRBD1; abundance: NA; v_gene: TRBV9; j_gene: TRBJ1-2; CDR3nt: TGTGCCAGCAACCTAGGGACAGCCAACTATGGCTACACCTTC; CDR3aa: CASNLGTANYGYTF
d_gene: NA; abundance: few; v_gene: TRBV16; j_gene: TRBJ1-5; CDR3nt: TGTGCCAGCAGCCAATCCTCCAGCAATCAGCCCCAGCATTTT; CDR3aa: CASSQSSSNQPQHF
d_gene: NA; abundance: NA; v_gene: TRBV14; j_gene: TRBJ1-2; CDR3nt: TGTGCCAGCAGCCATCGGACAGAGCCGGGAGGCTACACCTTC; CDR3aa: CASSHRTEPGGYTF
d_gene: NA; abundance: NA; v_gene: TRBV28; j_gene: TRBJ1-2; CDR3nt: TGTGCCAGCAGTTCCCAGGGCGGACAGAGGAACTATGGCTACACCTTC; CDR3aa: CASSSQGGQRNYGYTF
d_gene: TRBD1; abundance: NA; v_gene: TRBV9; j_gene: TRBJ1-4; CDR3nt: TGTGCCAGCAGCACACCCCAGGGGGGTAATGAAAAACTGTTTTTT; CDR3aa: CASSTPQGGNEKLFF
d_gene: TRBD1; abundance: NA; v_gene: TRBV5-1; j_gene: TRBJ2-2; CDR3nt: TGCGCCAGCAGCTTCCGGACAGGATCGAACACCGGGGAGCTGTTTTTT; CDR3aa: CASSFRTGSNTGELFF
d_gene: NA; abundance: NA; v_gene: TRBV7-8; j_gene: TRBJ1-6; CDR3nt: TGTGCCAGCAAGGAGGGGGAGGGATCACCCCTCCACTTT; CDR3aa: CASKEGEGSPLHF
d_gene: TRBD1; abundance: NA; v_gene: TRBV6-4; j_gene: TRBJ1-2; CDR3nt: TGTGCCAGCAGTGACCAGGGACAGGGGGTCGGCGGCTACACCTTC; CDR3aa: CASSDQGQGVGGYTF
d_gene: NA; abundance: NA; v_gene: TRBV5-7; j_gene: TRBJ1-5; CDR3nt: TGTGCCAGCAGCTTGGAAAGGGGTCAGCCCCAGCATTTT; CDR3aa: CASSLERGQPQHF
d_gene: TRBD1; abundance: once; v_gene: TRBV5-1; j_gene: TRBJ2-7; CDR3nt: TGCGCCAGCAGCGGGACAGGGGGCGCATACGAGCAGTACTTC; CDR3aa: CASSGTGGAYEQYF
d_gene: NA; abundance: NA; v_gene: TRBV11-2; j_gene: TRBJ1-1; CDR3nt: TGTGCCAGCAGCTTTCAGGGCTTGAACACTGAAGCTTTCTTT; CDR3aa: CASSFQGLNTEAFF
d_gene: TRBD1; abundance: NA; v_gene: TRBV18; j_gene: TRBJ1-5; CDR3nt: TGTGCCAGCTCACCACCGGGACAGGGGGGTGATCAGCCCCAGCATTTT; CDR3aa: CASSPPGQGGDQPQHF
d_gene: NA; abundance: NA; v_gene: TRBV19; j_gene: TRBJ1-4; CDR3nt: TGTGCCAGTAGCGCCCGGGGGGGTAATGAAAAACTGTTTTTT; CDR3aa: CASSARGGNEKLFF
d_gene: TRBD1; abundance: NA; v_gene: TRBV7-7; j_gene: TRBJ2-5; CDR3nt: TGTGCCAGCAGCTTACAAGGGACAGTGGAGACCCAGTACTTC; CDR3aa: CASSLQGTVETQYF
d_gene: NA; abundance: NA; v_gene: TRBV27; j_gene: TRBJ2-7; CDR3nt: TGTGCCAGCAGTTTATGGTCAGGGGCGGGTTCCTACGAGCAGTACTTC; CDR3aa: CASSLWSGAGSYEQYF
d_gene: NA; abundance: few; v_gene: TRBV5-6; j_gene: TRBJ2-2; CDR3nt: TGTGCCAGCAGCTTGGACAGCCGATCGAACACCGGGGAGCTGTTTTTT; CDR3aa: CASSLDSRSNTGELFF
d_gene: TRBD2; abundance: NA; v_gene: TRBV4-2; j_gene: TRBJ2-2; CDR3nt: TGTGCCAGCAGCCAAGATGAAGCGGGGGGGACCGGGGAGCTGTTTTTT; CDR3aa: CASSQDEAGGTGELFF